Listed here is a single T cell receptor (beta chain). The treatment is: around 19 received Ad26.COV2.S at low or high dose, single or two shots; roughly five received placebo; per-sample allocation not given. Sampling was performed 63 days after the first vaccine or placebo injection. Sequencing was performed with immunoSEQ multiplex PCR; in TCRdb, only in-frame clones are kept and a portion is missing. The repertoire holds roughly 450,000 clones, with 75% to 95% as singletons. These data belong to a study of Ad26.COV2.S vaccination and SARS-CoV-2 variants. The CDR3 runs to 14 residues. Germline V gene data show CDR1 as SQVTM and CDR2 as ANQGSEA. The germline V and J ends were trimmed by 0 bases and 1 base, with 10 bases remaining between them.

The rearrangement joins TRBV29-1 to TRBJ2-7; D gene ambiguous. Sequenced here: peripheral blood, sampled in a trial of Ad26.COV2.S vaccine versus placebo. This TCR came from a person aged 18-60 years who received the Ad26.COV2.S COVID-19 vaccine or a placebo. For the CDR3, the DNA is TGCAGCGTTGAAGATACCACCTATTCCTACGAGCAGTACTTC. Its protein is CSVEDTTYSYEQYF.